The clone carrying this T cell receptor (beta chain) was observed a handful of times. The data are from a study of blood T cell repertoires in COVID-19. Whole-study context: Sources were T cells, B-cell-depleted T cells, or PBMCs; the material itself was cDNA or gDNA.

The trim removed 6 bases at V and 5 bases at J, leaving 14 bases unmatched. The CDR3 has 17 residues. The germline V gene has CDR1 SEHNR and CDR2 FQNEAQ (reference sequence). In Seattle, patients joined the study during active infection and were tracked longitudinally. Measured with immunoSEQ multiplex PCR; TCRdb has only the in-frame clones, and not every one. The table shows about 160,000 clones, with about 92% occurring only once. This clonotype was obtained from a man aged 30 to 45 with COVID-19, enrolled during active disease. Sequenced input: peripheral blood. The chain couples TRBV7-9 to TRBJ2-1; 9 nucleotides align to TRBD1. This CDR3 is CASSSTPGQGFNNEQFF. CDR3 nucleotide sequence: TGTGCCAGCAGTTCCACACCGGGACAGGGTTTTAACAATGAGCAGTTCTTC. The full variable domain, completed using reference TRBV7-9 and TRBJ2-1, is DTGVSQNPRHKITKRGQNVTFRCDPISEHNRLYWYRQTLGQGPEFLTYFQNEAQLEKSRLLSDRFSAERPKGSFSTLEIQRTEQGDSAMYLCASSSTPGQGFNNEQFFGPGTRLTVL.